Detailed here is one T cell receptor (beta chain). Its matching antigen is unknown. Isolation of the CD4+ and CD8+ populations was accomplished via positive magnetic bead selection, with purity assessed by flow cytometry. This specimen comes from a study of somatic mutations in cytotoxic T cells in rheumatoid arthritis. Findings and caveats of the study: There was no significant difference in CD8+ T-cell clonality between rheumatoid arthritis patients and age-matched healthy controls.

V was shortened by 1 base and J by 11 bases, with 8 bases between the two germline ends. The germline CDR1 and CDR2 sequences are LGHNA and YNFKEQ. This CDR3 is 11 amino acids long. Measured with immunoSEQ multiplex PCR; TCRdb has only the in-frame clones, and not every one. The sample has approximately 18,000 clones, around 85% seen once; the top ten hold more than 14%. This clonotype originated in a man aged 40-50 years in good health. Source material: CD8+ T cells sorted from blood. The genes are TRBV4-2 and TRBJ1-1; no definite D call. This CDR3 reads CASSQAGEAFF. The CDR3 DNA follows: TGTGCCAGCAGCCAAGCTGGCGAGGCTTTCTTT.